This T cell receptor (beta chain) was identified in a study of cytomegalovirus exposure and HLA in healthy donors. Study information: Samples from HLA-typed donors yielded about 80 million unique TCRs in an early data release.

The PCR had 60 Vbeta and 13 Jbeta primers. Sequencing was performed with immunoSEQ multiplex PCR; in TCRdb, only in-frame clones are kept and a portion is missing. Of approximately 130,000 clones in the sample, about 80% were seen once. Germline-derived CDR1 and CDR2 are SGHNT and YYREEE (reference sequence). This CDR3 is 15 amino acids long. Trimming took off 0 bases at V and 4 bases at J, with 13 bases between the two ends. This clonotype was sampled from a boy aged 2 to 9 in good health and CMV-seronegative. Source material: PBMCs. The chain is built from TRBV5-4 and TRBJ1-2; no clear D gene. CDR3 sequence reads: CASSLDGEYGYGYTF. The CDR3 DNA sequence: TGTGCCAGCAGCTTGGACGGGGAGTATGGCTATGGCTACACCTTC. Using reference TRBV5-4 and TRBJ1-2 for the parts outside the CDR3, the full variable domain is ETGVTQSPTHLIKTRGQQVTLRCSSQSGHNTVSWYQQALGQGPQFIFQYYREEENGRGNFPPRFSGLQFPNYSSELNVNALELDDSALYLCASSLDGEYGYGYTFGSGTRLTVV.